A selection of T cell receptor beta chains follows, all from one sample in a study of blood T cell repertoires in COVID-19. Clones were sequenced by immunoSEQ multiplex PCR, and TCRdb holds only the in-frame ones, with some missing. In the table there are about 39,000 clones, 80% to 90% of which are singletons. Input material: peripheral blood. These receptors originate from a middle-aged man with active or convalescent COVID-19. The CDR3 runs from the conserved cysteine through the conserved F or W. D genes are given only for firm matches.

d_gene	v_gene	j_gene	CDR3nt	CDR3aa
NA	TRBV28	TRBJ2-7	TGTGCCAGCAGCCAGGGGGGAATAGACTACGAGCAGTACTTC	CASSQGGIDYEQYF
NA	TRBV4-1	TRBJ2-1	TGCGCCAGCAGCCAAGAAATAACGCTAGCCGAGAAGCAGTTCTTC	CASSQEITLAEKQFF
NA	TRBV5-1	TRBJ1-5	TGCGCCAGCAGCCTCGGGGGGGATCAGCCCCAGCATTTT	CASSLGGDQPQHF
NA	TRBV11-2	TRBJ2-1	TGTGCCAGCACCCTCCGGGAGAACCTCGGACACCATCCCGTGCAGTTCTTC	CASTLRENLGHHPVQFF
TRBD1	TRBV9	TRBJ1-2	TGTGCCAGCAGCGAACAGGGGCAAGGCTACACCTTC	CASSEQGQGYTF
NA	TRBV30	TRBJ2-1	TGTGCCTGGAGCTCTAACGAGGCAGGGACCTACAATGAGCAGTTCTTC	CAWSSNEAGTYNEQFF
NA	TRBV3-1/TRBV3-2	TRBJ1-1	TGTGCCAGCAGCCAAGGACTCAAGAACACTGAAGCTTTCTTT	CASSQGLKNTEAFF
NA	TRBV6-5	TRBJ1-3	TGTGCCAGCTCACAGCACCTGAGCTCTGGAAACACCATATATTTT	CASSQHLSSGNTIYF
NA	TRBV18	TRBJ1-2	TGTGCCAGCTCACCTGGAACAGAAACCTATGGCTACACCTTC	CASSPGTETYGYTF
NA	TRBV7-9	TRBJ1-4	TGTGCCAGCAGACTTAGCTTGGGAGAGAACGAAAAACTGTTTTTT	CASRLSLGENEKLFF
NA	TRBV29-1	TRBJ1-4	TGCAGCGTTGCTAGTTATAATGAAGGAAAACTGTTTTTT	CSVASYNEGKLFF
NA	TRBV28	TRBJ1-1	TGTGCCAGCAGTCCTTTCATTGGGGGGGGTCCGTACATGAACACTGAAGCTTTCTTT	CASSPFIGGGPYMNTEAFF